This TCR beta chain stems from a study of regulatory dendritic cells for organ transplantation. Whole-study results and caveats: Mature dendritic cells appeared to drive more memory CD8+ clonal expansion than regulatory ones. Resting memory CD8+ T cells held the most alloreactive clonotypes.

TCRdb keeps only in-frame clones here, not all; method: immunoSEQ multiplex PCR. Here the sample spans 30,000 to 40,000 clones, about 88% being singletons. The germline V gene has CDR1 SGHRS and CDR2 YFSETQ. CDR3 length: 16 residues. The trim removed 4 bases at V and 3 bases at J, leaving 7 bases unmatched. Comments on this clone: Its antigen is undetermined.

Memory T cells were CD45RO+, naive were CD45RA+, sorted by FACS. Sequenced: naive CD4+ T cells from blood. The subset denotes: CD45RA+ naive T cells. The chain recombines TRBV5-1 with TRBJ1-5, with 10 bases identical to TRBD1. This sequence originates from a human donor in good health. CDR3 DNA sequence: TGCGCCAGCAGCACTGGGGACAGGGGTTCCAATCAGCCCCAGCATTTT. It yields the protein CASSTGDRGSNQPQHF. The whole variable domain, remainder taken from reference TRBV5-1 and TRBJ1-5, is KAGVTQTPRYLIKTRGQQVTLSCSPISGHRSVSWYQQTPGQGLQFLFEYFSETQRNKGNFPGRFSGRQFSNSRSEMNVSTLELGDSALYLCASSTGDRGSNQPQHFGDGTRLSIL.